These 15 T cell receptor beta chains were all obtained from the same sample, sequenced in a study of cytomegalovirus exposure and HLA in healthy donors. The study ran its PCR with 60 Vbeta and 13 Jbeta primers. TCRdb keeps only in-frame clones here, not all; method: immunoSEQ multiplex PCR. The table has 140,000 to 150,000 clones, nearly 80% seen once. The sequencing sample was made of PBMCs. All receptors derive from a young woman in good health and CMV-seronegative.

The chain uses TRBV7-9 and TRBJ1-4; TRBD1 might be the D (6 bases). Per germline, CDR1 SEHNR and CDR2 FQNEAQ (reference sequence). Deletions cut 3 bases from V and 2 bases from J, with 13 bases between. The CDR3 runs 16 residues. The CDR3: CASSLNVGATNEKLFF. In DNA form, the CDR3 reads TGTGCCAGCAGCTTGAACGTGGGGGCTACTAATGAAAAACTGTTTTTT.

The chain is built from TRBV27 and TRBJ1-2; tentatively, D is TRBD1 (5 bases). Trimming removed 3 bases at V and 4 bases at J, with 15 bases between. Germline V CDR1 and CDR2: MNHEY, SMNVEV (reference sequence). This CDR3 is 15 amino acids long. The CDR3: CASSFAGGELYGYTF. The CDR3 DNA follows: TGTGCCAGCAGTTTTGCGGGGGGAGAACTCTATGGCTACACCTTC.

The genes are TRBV19 and TRBJ1-1; D perhaps matches TRBD1 (5 bases). This CDR3 is built from 14 residues. Germline CDR1 is LNHDA and CDR2 is SQIVND (reference sequence). V lost 7 bases and J lost 10, with 22 bases in between. The CDR3 region is CASNGARGGVGAFF. The CDR3 DNA reads as TGTGCCAGTAATGGGGCGCGCGGAGGGGTGGGAGCTTTCTTT.

The chain links TRBV9 to TRBJ2-5; D remains ambiguous. Trimming cost V 2 bases and J 5 bases, with 4 bases left between them. From germline, CDR1 is SGDLS and CDR2 YYNGEE. CDR3 length: 11 amino acids. CDR3 in DNA: TGTGCCAGCAGCGTCCAGGAGACCCAGTACTTC. Its protein is CASSVQETQYF.

The rearrangement links TRBV10-1 to TRBJ2-7; 8 bases line up with TRBD1. V was clipped by 4 bases and J by 3 bases; unmatched bases: 2. Germline CDR1 reads WNHNN; CDR2 reads SYGVQD (reference sequence). The CDR3 spans 13 residues. CDR3 in DNA: TGCGCCAGCAGTGCTACAGGGGGCTACGAGCAGTACTTC. Encoded protein: CASSATGGYEQYF.

V and J are TRBV11-3 and TRBJ2-7, with 11 bases aligning to TRBD1. There are 13 residues in the CDR3. Germline trimming cut 4 bases from V and 6 bases from J; bases unmatched to any gene: 2. Germline assignment: CDR1 SGHNT and CDR2 YENEEA. CDR3 in amino acids: CASSSGTGGEQYF. CDR3 DNA: TGTGCCAGCAGCTCGGGGACAGGGGGCGAGCAGTACTTC.

This chain uses TRBV18 with TRBJ1-1; 7 positions match TRBD1. Germline V gene data show CDR1 as KGHSH and CDR2 as LQKENI. V gave up 2 bases and J gave up 6 bases; unmatched junction bases: 12. The CDR3 length is 16 residues. The CDR3 sequence: CASSPVKTGSFPEAFF. CDR3 in DNA: TGTGCCAGCTCACCAGTAAAGACAGGGAGTTTTCCTGAAGCTTTCTTT.

This sequence joins TRBV6-5 and TRBJ2-1; TRBD1 agrees at 8 bases. The CDR3 extends over 15 amino acids. Germline CDR1 reads MNHEY; CDR2 reads SVGAGI. J lost 2 bases, V lost 7 bases, and 7 bases had no gene match. The DNA for the CDR3 is TGTGCCAGCACCCAGACAGGGGTCCCCTACAATGAGCAGTTCTTC. This sequence encodes CASTQTGVPYNEQFF.

V gene TRBV6-1 combines with J gene TRBJ2-3; TRBD2 agrees at 9 bases. The V gene's germline CDR1 is MNHNS and CDR2 SASEGT. Trimming took 0 bases from V and 2 from J; bases not matched to a gene: 3. The CDR3 totals 16 residues. The CDR3 protein is CASSEAAGGSTDTQYF. The CDR3 DNA sequence: TGTGCCAGCAGTGAAGCCGCGGGGGGGTCCACAGATACGCAGTATTTT.

The chain employs TRBV7-9 and TRBJ2-7, with a possible D match to TRBD1 (6 bases). The germline CDR1 and CDR2 sequences are SEHNR and FQNEAQ (reference sequence). Trimming shortened V by 1 base and J by 3 bases, and 10 bases separated the two germline ends. The CDR3 extends over 14 amino acids. As DNA, the CDR3 is TGTGCCAGCAGCTTAGAACAGGGCCTCTACGAGCAGTACTTC. This sequence encodes CASSLEQGLYEQYF.

The chain employs TRBV18 and TRBJ1-2, with 8 bases identical to TRBD1. Trimming cost V 0 bases and J 7 bases; bases outside gene matches: 7. This CDR3 spans 15 amino acids. Germline CDR1 KGHSH, CDR2 LQKENI. This chain's CDR3 is CASSPPPGGLGGYTF. As DNA, the CDR3 is TGTGCCAGCTCACCACCCCCAGGGGGCCTAGGTGGCTACACCTTC. The variable domain in full, with the rest retrieved from reference TRBV18 and TRBJ1-2, is NAGVMQNPRHLVRRRGQEARLRCSPMKGHSHVYWYRQLPEEGLKFMVYLQKENIIDESGMPKERFSAEFPKEGPSILRIQQVVRGDSAAYFCASSPPPGGLGGYTFGSGTRLTVV.

This chain connects TRBV11-3 to TRBJ1-1; the D gene is possibly TRBD1 (5 bases). V was cut by 4 bases and J by 3 bases, with 12 bases left in between. Germline lookup yields CDR1 SGHNT and CDR2 YENEEA. CDR3 length: 14 amino acids. The CDR3 bases are TGTGCCAGCAGCTCCCTAGCGGGGGACACTGAAGCTTTCTTT. This codes for CASSSLAGDTEAFF.

The V and J genes are TRBV25-1 and TRBJ2-7, with D possibly matching TRBD2 (6 bases). The CDR3 runs to 15 residues. V gave up 3 bases and J gave up 5 bases, with 17 bases separating them. From germline, CDR1 is MGHDK and CDR2 SYGVNS. CDR3 coding DNA: TGTGCCAGCAGTGATGGGGGGTCCTTCGCTCACGAGCAGTACTTC. Translated: CASSDGGSFAHEQYF.

This chain links TRBV5-1 with TRBJ2-3; 16 bases align to TRBD2. J gave up 2 bases and V 0 bases, and 3 bases lay outside the gene matches. The germline gives CDR1 SGHRS, CDR2 YFSETQ. The length of the CDR3 is 18 residues. Here the CDR3 reads CASSLVGLAGGYTDTQYF. In DNA, the CDR3 is TGCGCCAGCAGCTTGGTGGGACTAGCGGGGGGGTACACAGATACGCAGTATTTT.

The chain employs TRBV6-5 and TRBJ1-1; the match to TRBD1 covers 7 bases. Germline V CDR1 and CDR2: MNHEY, SVGAGI. The CDR3 contains 15 residues. V shed 4 bases, J shed 6 bases, and the junction held 11 bases outside the gene matches. DNA of the CDR3: TGTGCCAGCAGTTTACTCCGTAGGGACAGAGCTGAAGCTTTCTTT. It specifies CASSLLRRDRAEAFF.